This T cell receptor beta chain is from a study of Tregs in tolerant kidney transplant recipients (dated by TCRdb to between 2018 and 2021). At the level of the whole study: The study used TCRbeta sequencing to identify donor-specific regulatory T cells before combined kidney and bone marrow transplantation, then tracked those cells after transplant. In 3 healthy controls, several methods of expanding Tregs specific for an allogeneic donor were compared by TCRbeta repertoire sequencing. What the study reported, not specific to this receptor: Biological reproducibility was not directly addressed, though technical replication error appeared minimal. Because only a small number of patients were included, the study had limitations, and the results will need to be validated in larger populations as well as under other immunosuppression protocols. Expanding Tregs with activated donor B cells appeared to identify the most biologically relevant and donor-specific TCRbeta repertoire.

For TCRbeta CDR3 sequencing, genomic DNA was extracted from sorted cells using the QIAGEN DNeasy Blood and Tissue Kit. High-throughput TCRbeta CDR3 sequencing, including PCR amplification with bias correction and internal controls, was performed commercially through immunoSEQ. In the paper's pipeline: Unique productive TCRbeta sequences were defined by CDR3 nucleotide sequence where primers matched, otherwise by CDR3 amino acid sequence with Vbeta and Jbeta genes. To correct sorting error, sequences shared between sorted populations at a frequency ratio of 2:1 or less were removed; the rest were assigned to the higher population. Sequences were defined as donor-reactive when expanded at least 5-fold in CFSE-low cells versus unstimulated cells and present at a frequency of at least 0.01% in CFSE-low cells. Jensen-Shannon divergence, calculated on the top 100 TCRbeta sequences ranked by frequency, was used to quantify repertoire divergence. When a sample had multiple sequencing runs, each run was corrected for sorting error separately and the runs were then pooled. TCRdb retrieved this table from immuneACCESS and kept in-frame rearrangements only. Not all clones are present; in checked studies, unresolved V genes account for under half, and no reason is known for the remainder. That table gives V, J and clone size, and the DNA gave D and trimming. In this sample the table shows some 90,000 clones, 85% to 95% of which occur a single time. The ten most abundant clones make up 4.7% of the sample.

Counted from cysteine to phenylalanine, this CDR3 has 14 amino acids. The CDR3 DNA has 42 bases and is translated from base 1. Relative to germline, V is 3 bases shorter and J is 15 bases shorter, with 21 bases between their ends. CDR1 and CDR2, looked up from the germline V gene (reference sequence), are MNHEY and SMNVEV. This clone was seen a handful of times. Its antigen is not yet known. Per-base quality was not reported, and no clone a single base away is much larger than it. Thawed PBMCs were FACS-sorted into unstimulated Tregs (CD4+CD25+CD127-), CD4+ non-Tregs (CD4+CD25-), CD4 cells and CD8 cells. Healthy control blood was obtained either as purchased buffy coats or from healthy volunteers. Healthy control blood was separated into PBMCs by Ficoll density gradient and cryopreserved, and patient PBMCs were collected both before and after transplant.

Sequencing was done on a sample of CD8+ T cells from blood. The receptor was isolated from a human donor in good health. The chain joins TRBV27 to TRBJ1-5; TRBD1 is a possible D gene, resting on 5 matching bases. The CDR3 region reads CASSFSQATEKRHF. The nucleotides are TGTGCCAGCAGTTTCTCACAGGCAACGGAAAAGAGGCATTTT.